This TCR beta chain was sequenced during a study of blood T cell repertoires in COVID-19. Looking at the study overall: Both acute and convalescent COVID-19 samples were obtained from the United States, Italy and Spain. T cells, B-cell-depleted T cells, or PBMCs supplied cDNA or gDNA.

V shed 2 bases and J 3 bases; nucleotides not matched to a gene: 7. The CDR3 loop spans 16 amino acids. Germline CDR1 reads KGHSH; CDR2 reads LQKENI. In the original processing: Amplification of reference gene primers was used by the study to estimate nucleated cell counts. Sequencing used immunoSEQ multiplex PCR; TCRdb keeps in-frame clones, though not all of them. Clone size and V and J calls were adopted from that table, with D and trimming inferred from the DNA. Of 68,000 or so clones listed, approximately 89% are singletons. Sequences were obtained from peripheral blood. The clonotype originates from a human donor in a cohort sampled during active COVID-19. V is TRBV18 and J is TRBJ1-5, with 7 bases fitting TRBD1. DNA of the CDR3: TGTGCCAGCTCACCAAAACCGGGACAGCTCAATCAGCCCCAGCATTTT. The encoded protein is CASSPKPGQLNQPQHF.